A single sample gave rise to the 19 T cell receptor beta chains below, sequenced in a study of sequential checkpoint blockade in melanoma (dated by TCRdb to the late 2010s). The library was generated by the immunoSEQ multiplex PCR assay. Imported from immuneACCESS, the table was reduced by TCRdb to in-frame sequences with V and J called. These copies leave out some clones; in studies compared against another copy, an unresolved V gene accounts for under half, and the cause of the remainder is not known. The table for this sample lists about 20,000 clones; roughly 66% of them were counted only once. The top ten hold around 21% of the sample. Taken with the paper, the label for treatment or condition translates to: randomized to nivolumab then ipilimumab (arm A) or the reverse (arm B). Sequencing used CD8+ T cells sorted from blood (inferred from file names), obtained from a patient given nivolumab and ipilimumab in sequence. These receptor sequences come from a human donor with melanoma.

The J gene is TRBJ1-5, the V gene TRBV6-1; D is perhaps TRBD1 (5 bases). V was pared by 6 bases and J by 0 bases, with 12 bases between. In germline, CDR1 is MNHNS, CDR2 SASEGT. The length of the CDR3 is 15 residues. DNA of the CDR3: TGTGCCAGCAGGGTCTCGGGGGATAGCAATCAGCCCCAGCATTTT. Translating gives CASRVSGDSNQPQHF.

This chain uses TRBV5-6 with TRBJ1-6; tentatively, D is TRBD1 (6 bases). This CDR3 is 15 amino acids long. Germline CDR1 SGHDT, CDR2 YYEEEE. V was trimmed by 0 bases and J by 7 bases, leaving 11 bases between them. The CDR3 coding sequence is TGTGCCAGCAGCTTGGGACAGGCCTTGAATTCACCCCTCCACTTT. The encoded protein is CASSLGQALNSPLHF. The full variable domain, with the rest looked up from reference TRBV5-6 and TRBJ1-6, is DAGVTQSPTHLIKTRGQQVTLRCSPKSGHDTVSWYQQALGQGPQFIFQYYEEEERQRGNFPDRFSGHQFPNYSSELNVNALLLGDSALYLCASSLGQALNSPLHFGNGTRLTVT.

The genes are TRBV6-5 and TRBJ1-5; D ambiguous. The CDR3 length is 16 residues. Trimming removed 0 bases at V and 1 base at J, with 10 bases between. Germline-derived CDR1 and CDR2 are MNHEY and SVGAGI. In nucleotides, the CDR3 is TGTGCCAGCAGTTACTCGTCGCCGGGAAGCAATCAGCCCCAGCATTTT. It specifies CASSYSSPGSNQPQHF.

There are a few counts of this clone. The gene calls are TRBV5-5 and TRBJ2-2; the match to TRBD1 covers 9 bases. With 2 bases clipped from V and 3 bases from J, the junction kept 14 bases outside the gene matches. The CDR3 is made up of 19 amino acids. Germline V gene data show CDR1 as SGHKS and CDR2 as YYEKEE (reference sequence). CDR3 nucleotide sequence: TGTGCCAGCAGCTTTCCTACAGGGGGCGGGGGAGGCGACACCGGGGAGCTGTTTTTT. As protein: CASSFPTGGGGGDTGELFF. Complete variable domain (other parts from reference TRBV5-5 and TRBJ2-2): DAGVTQSPTHLIKTRGQQVTLRCSPISGHKSVSWYQQVLGQGPQFIFQYYEKEERGRGNFPDRFSARQFPNYSSELNVNALLLGDSALYLCASSFPTGGGGGDTGELFFGEGSRLTVL.

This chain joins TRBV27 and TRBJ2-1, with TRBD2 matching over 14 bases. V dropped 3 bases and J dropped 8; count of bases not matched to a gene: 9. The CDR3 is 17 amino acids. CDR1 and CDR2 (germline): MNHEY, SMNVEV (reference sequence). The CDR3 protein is CASSLTSGGAYNYEQFF. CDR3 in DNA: TGTGCCAGCAGTTTGACTAGCGGGGGGGCCTATAACTATGAGCAGTTCTTC.

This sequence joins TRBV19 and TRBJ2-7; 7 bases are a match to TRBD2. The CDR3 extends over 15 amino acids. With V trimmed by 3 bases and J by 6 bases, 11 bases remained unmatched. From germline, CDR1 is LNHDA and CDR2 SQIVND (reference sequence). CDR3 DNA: TGTGCCAGTAGTATTTCGGGCGGGAGTCAGGTCGAGCAGTACTTC. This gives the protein CASSISGGSQVEQYF.

The CDR3 DNA reads as TGTGCCAGCAGTTTAAGCCGACAGGGGAACGATGGCTACACCTTC. This gives the protein CASSLSRQGNDGYTF. This rearrangement joins TRBV27 to TRBJ1-2; 8 nucleotides agree with TRBD1. This CDR3 is 15 amino acids long. V lost 2 bases and J lost 6; bases outside the gene matches: 8. Germline V gene sequence: CDR1 MNHEY, CDR2 SMNVEV (reference sequence).

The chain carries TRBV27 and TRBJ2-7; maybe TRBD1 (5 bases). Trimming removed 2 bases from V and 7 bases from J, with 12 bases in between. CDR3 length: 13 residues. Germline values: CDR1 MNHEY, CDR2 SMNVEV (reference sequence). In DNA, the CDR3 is TGTGCCAGCAGTTTAACCAGGGATGGAGAGCAGTACTTC. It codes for CASSLTRDGEQYF.

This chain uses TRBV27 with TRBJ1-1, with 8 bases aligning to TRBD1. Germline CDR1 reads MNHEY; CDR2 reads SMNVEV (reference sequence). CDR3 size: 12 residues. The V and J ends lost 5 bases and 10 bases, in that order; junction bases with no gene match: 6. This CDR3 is CASSADRVSAFF. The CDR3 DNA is TGTGCCAGCAGTGCGGACAGGGTCTCAGCTTTCTTT.

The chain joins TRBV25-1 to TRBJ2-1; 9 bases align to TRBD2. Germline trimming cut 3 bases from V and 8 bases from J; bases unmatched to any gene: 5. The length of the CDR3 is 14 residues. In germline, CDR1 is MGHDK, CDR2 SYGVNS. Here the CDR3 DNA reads TGTGCCAGCAGTGACTTAGCGGGAGAGGATGAGCAGTTCTTC. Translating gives CASSDLAGEDEQFF.

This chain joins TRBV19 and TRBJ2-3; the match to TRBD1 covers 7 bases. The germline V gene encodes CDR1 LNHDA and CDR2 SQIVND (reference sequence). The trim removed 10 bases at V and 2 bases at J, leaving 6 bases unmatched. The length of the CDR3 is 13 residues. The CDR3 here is CAIAGTATDTQYF. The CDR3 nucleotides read TGTGCCATAGCCGGGACAGCCACAGATACGCAGTATTTT.

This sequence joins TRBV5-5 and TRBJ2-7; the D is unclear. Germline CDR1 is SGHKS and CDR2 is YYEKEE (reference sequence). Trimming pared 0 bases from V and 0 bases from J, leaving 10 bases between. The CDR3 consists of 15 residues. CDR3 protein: CASSLAHGSSYEQYF. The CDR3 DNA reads TGTGCCAGCAGCTTGGCCCATGGCAGCTCCTACGAGCAGTACTTC.

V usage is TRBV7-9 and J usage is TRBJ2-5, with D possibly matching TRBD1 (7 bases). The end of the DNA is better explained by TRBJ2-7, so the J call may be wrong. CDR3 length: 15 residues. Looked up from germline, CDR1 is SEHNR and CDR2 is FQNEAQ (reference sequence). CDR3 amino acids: CASSLGAGGTYEQYF. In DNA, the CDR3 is TGTGCCAGCAGCTTAGGCGCAGGGGGGACCTACGAGCAGTACTTC.

Here the CDR3 reads CASSLGGWTEAFF. The CDR3 DNA follows: TGCGCCAGCAGTCTCGGGGGGTGGACTGAAGCTTTCTTT. The chain is built from TRBV5-1 and TRBJ1-1; perhaps TRBD1 as D (5 bases). CDR1 and CDR2 from the germline V gene are SGHRS and YFSETQ. This CDR3 is 13 amino acids long. The V and J ends lost 5 bases and 5 bases respectively, with 13 bases between them.

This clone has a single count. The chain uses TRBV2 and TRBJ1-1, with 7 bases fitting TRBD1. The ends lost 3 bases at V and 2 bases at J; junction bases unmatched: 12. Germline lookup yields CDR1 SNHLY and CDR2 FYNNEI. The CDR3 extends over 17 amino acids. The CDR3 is CASSDFAQGTTNTEAFF. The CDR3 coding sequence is TGTGCCAGCAGTGATTTTGCACAGGGGACGACCAACACTGAAGCTTTCTTT.

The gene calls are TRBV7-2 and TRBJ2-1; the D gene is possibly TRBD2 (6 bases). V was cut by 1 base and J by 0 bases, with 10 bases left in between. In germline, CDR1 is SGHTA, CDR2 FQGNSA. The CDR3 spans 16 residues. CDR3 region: CASSLDAGRSYNEQFF. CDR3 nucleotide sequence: TGTGCCAGCAGCTTAGATGCGGGACGCTCCTACAATGAGCAGTTCTTC.

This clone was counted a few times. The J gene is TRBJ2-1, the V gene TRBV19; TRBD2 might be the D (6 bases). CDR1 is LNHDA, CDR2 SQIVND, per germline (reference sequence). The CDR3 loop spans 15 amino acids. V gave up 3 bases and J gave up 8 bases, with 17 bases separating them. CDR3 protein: CASSILPGEVYEQFF. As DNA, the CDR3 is TGTGCCAGTAGTATCCTCCCGGGAGAGGTTTATGAGCAGTTCTTC.

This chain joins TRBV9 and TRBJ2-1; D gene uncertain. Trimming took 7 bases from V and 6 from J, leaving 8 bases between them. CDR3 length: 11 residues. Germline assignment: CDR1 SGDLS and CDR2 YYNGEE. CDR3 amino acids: CASGRSNEQFF. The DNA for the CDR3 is TGTGCCAGCGGGCGTAGCAATGAGCAGTTCTTC.

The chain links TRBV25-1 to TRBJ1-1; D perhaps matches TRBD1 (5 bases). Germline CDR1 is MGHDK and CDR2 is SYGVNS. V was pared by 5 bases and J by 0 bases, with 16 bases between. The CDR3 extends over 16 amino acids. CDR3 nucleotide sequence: TGTGCCAGCAGTCCTGAGTGGGGCAGTTTGAACACTGAAGCTTTCTTT. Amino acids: CASSPEWGSLNTEAFF. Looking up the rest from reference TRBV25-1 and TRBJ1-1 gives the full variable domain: EADIYQTPRYLVIGTGKKITLECSQTMGHDKMYWYQQDPGMELHLIHYSYGVNSTEKGDLSSESTVSRIRTEHFPLTLESARPSHTSQYLCASSPEWGSLNTEAFFGQGTRLTVV.